This T cell receptor (beta chain) stems from a study of shared clonotypes between healthy human individuals. Whole-study context: Each donor contributed plates that comprised three CD4 naive, three CD4 memory, two CD8 naive and one CD8 memory. Points from the study as a whole: Owing to a small donor count, the genetic and exposure-history diversity represented was limited. Compared with clonotypes that all four donors shared, non-shared clonotypes had lower generation probabilities.

Approximately 210 ng DNA, 25,000 to 30,000 T cell genomes, went into each sorted-subset replicate PCR. The repertoire was sequenced with immunoSEQ multiplex PCR; TCRdb's copy has only in-frame clones and lacks some. The data show over a million clones, with more than 75% seen just once and under 0.8% held by the top ten. About this clone: Its antigen is unidentified. Other DNA sequences from this sample encode an identical CDR3 as well.

What was sequenced was memory CD4+ T cells from PBMCs. As to subset: CD45RA-negative fraction. The clonotype comes from a man aged 18 to 30 in good health. Some clones in this sample may be carry-over from other donors' samples.

DNA for the CDR3: TGTGCCAGCAGCCTAGCGGGTAGCTCCTACAATGAGCAGTTCTTC. It codes for CASSLAGSSYNEQFF. The V call is TRBV6-5, the J call TRBJ2-1, with TRBD2 identical over 8 bases. Germline CDR1 MNHEY, CDR2 SVGAGI. The CDR3 spans 15 residues. The V and J ends lost 6 bases and 0 bases, in that order; junction bases with no gene match: 4.